The clone carrying this T cell receptor (beta chain) has more than one count but fewer than ten. In the authors' methods: Reference gene primer amplification gave estimated nucleated cell counts. Assay used: immunoSEQ multiplex PCR; TCRdb lists only in-frame clones, some missing. Clone size and the V and J calls come from that table; the DNA yielded D and trimming. The table shows about 190,000 clones, with roughly 84% occurring only once. The sample comes from a study of blood T cell repertoires in COVID-19. Study-wide background: Spain, Italy and the United States supplied samples that represented acute and convalescent COVID-19. Nucleic acid was either cDNA or gDNA, and it came from T cells, B-cell-depleted T cells, or PBMCs.

What was sequenced was peripheral blood. The receptor was isolated from a middle-aged woman who had recovered from COVID-19.

In nucleotides, the CDR3 is TGTGCCAGCAGTCTAAGGGCGGGTTACTCCTACAATGAGCAGTTCTTC. Protein sequence: CASSLRAGYSYNEQFF. This chain links TRBV27 with TRBJ2-1; a possible D gene is TRBD2 (5 bases). Trimming stripped 5 bases from V and 0 bases from J, with 14 bases between. CDR1 is MNHEY and CDR2 is SMNVEV in the germline V gene (reference sequence). The CDR3 has 16 residues.